This T cell receptor beta chain is drawn from a study of blood T cell repertoires in COVID-19. Study in general: The origin of the acute and convalescent COVID-19 samples was the United States, Italy and Spain. Sources were T cells, B-cell-depleted T cells, or PBMCs; the material itself was cDNA or gDNA.

Study processing details: Estimated nucleated cell counts came from reference gene primer amplification. TCRdb keeps only in-frame clones here, not all; method: immunoSEQ multiplex PCR. Clone size and the V and J calls come from that table; the DNA yielded D and trimming. The sample shows over 150,000 clones, approximately 90% of them seen only once. With 2 bases clipped from V and 5 bases from J, the junction kept 6 bases outside the gene matches. The CDR3 runs to 15 residues. CDR1 and CDR2 (germline): SGHTA, FQGTGA. The material sequenced was peripheral blood. This sequence originates from a woman in her sixties who had recovered from COVID-19. This sequence joins TRBV7-3 and TRBJ2-5; 9 nucleotides line up with TRBD2. CDR3 protein: CASSLRAGGWETQYF. CDR3 coding DNA: TGTGCCAGCAGCTTACGAGCGGGGGGATGGGAGACCCAGTACTTC.